The rows below give T cell receptor beta chains drawn from one sample of a study of shared clonotypes between healthy human individuals. TCRdb's table, derived via immunoSEQ multiplex PCR, lists solely in-frame clones and lacks some. The data show more than 2 million clones, with over 85% seen just once and 0.13% held by the top ten. The sample comprised naive CD4+ T cells sorted from blood. These receptors were collected from a man aged 18 to 29 in good health. CDR3s include the opening cysteine and the closing phenylalanine or tryptophan. A D gene is named only where the DNA matches it firmly. Clone size is given for some rows only: seen once, a few or many times, or a class if the clone is expanded.

CDR3nt,CDR3aa,d_gene,v_gene,j_gene,abundance
TGCAGCGTTGACAGGGGAAGCACCGGGGAGCTGTTTTTT,CSVDRGSTGELFF,.,TRBV29-1,TRBJ2-2,.
TGTGCCAGCAGTGAAGCGGGCAGGGATGGTCAGCCCCAGCATTTT,CASSEAGRDGQPQHF,.,TRBV2,TRBJ1-5,.
TGTGCCAGCAGTTTGGGATTCACCACAGATACGCAGTATTTT,CASSLGFTTDTQYF,.,TRBV27,TRBJ2-3,.
TGCGCCAGCAGCTTGACTGGTGACAGAAACACCGGGGAGCTGTTTTTT,CASSLTGDRNTGELFF,.,TRBV5-1,TRBJ2-2,.
TGTGCCAGCTCACCACTAGGACAACAGCAAGCTTTCTTT,CASSPLGQQQAFF,.,TRBV18,TRBJ1-1,.
TGTGCCAGCAGCCTTCATGAGACCGGGGAGCTGTTTTTT,CASSLHETGELFF,.,TRBV7-6,TRBJ2-2,.
TGTGCCAGCAGCTTCCTAGCGGGAGCCAACGAGCAGTACTTC,CASSFLAGANEQYF,TRBD2,TRBV5-5,TRBJ2-7,.
TGTGCCAGCAGCTTGGAGGTCAGGGCGGGCGGCTATGGCTACACCTTC,CASSLEVRAGGYGYTF,.,TRBV5-6,TRBJ1-2,.
TGCAGTGCTCCCCTGGGGGAGACCCAGTACTTC,CSAPLGETQYF,.,TRBV20-1,TRBJ2-5,.
TGTGCCAGCAGCTTGCCCGGTGTAGCTAATGAAAAACTGTTTTTT,CASSLPGVANEKLFF,.,TRBV5-8,TRBJ1-4,once
TGTGCCAGCAGTGAAGAGGTCACAGATACGCAGTATTTT,CASSEEVTDTQYF,.,TRBV25-1,TRBJ2-3,.
TGTGCCAGCAGCTCCTATCGACTAGCGGGAGAGGCCCAGTACTTC,CASSSYRLAGEAQYF,TRBD2,TRBV7-9,TRBJ2-5,.
TGTGCCAGCAGGGCACAGGAGAACACTGAAGCTTTCTTT,CASRAQENTEAFF,.,TRBV6-5,TRBJ1-1,.
TGTGCCAGCAGTGCCGGGACACCAAATCAGCCCCAGCATTTT,CASSAGTPNQPQHF,.,TRBV2,TRBJ1-5,.
TGTGCCAGCACCCCAAGGCGGTTAAAGGGCACAGATACGCAGTATTTT,CASTPRRLKGTDTQYF,.,TRBV7-9,TRBJ2-3,.
TGCGCCAGCAGCTTGACTAGCGGGAAGTCCGGGGAGCTGTTTTTT,CASSLTSGKSGELFF,TRBD2,TRBV5-1,TRBJ2-2,.
TGTGCCAGCAGCTCGAGACGGGACACCGCGGGGGGACCGGGTACGCAGTATTTT,CASSSRRDTAGGPGTQYF,TRBD2,TRBV7-9,TRBJ2-3,.
TGTGCCAACAGACAGGACGCTCCCGGGGAGCTGTTTTTT,CANRQDAPGELFF,.,TRBV2,TRBJ2-2,.
TGTGCCAGCAGTGAAGCGGGGGCAGTGACTAATGAAAAACTGTTTTTT,CASSEAGAVTNEKLFF,.,TRBV6-1,TRBJ1-4,.
TGTGCCAGCAGCTTAACAGGGATTGAAAAACTGTTTTTT,CASSLTGIEKLFF,.,TRBV7-2,TRBJ1-4,.
TGTGCCAGCAGTGCTTCCGGGACCCACACTGAAGCTTTCTTT,CASSASGTHTEAFF,.,TRBV2,TRBJ1-1,.
TGTGCCCCCAGTTTTCAGTCCAGGGGGCGCTACGAGCAGTACTTC,CAPSFQSRGRYEQYF,TRBD1,TRBV27,TRBJ2-7,.
TGCGCCAGCAGCCAGGCGGGGGTCTCTGGGGCCAACGTCCTGACTTTC,CASSQAGVSGANVLTF,TRBD2,TRBV5-1,TRBJ2-6,.
TGTGCCAGCAGTGAAGCGATCACCCGCACTGAAGCTTTCTTT,CASSEAITRTEAFF,.,TRBV6-1,TRBJ1-1,.
TGCGCCAGCAGTGACGGAGCATGGGGGCGAGCTAGCACAGATACGCAGTATTTT,CASSDGAWGRASTDTQYF,.,TRBV10-1,TRBJ2-3,once
TGCGCCAGCAGCCTCGGGACGACTATGGAGACCCAGTACTTC,CASSLGTTMETQYF,.,TRBV5-1,TRBJ2-5,.
TGCGCCAGCAGCTCCTCGACAGGCCCTTCGCTTAACACTGAAGCTTTCTTT,CASSSSTGPSLNTEAFF,.,TRBV5-1,TRBJ1-1,.
TGTGCCAGCAGTTACTCTAGGGGGACTAGGTTCTTT,CASSYSRGTRFF,.,TRBV6-5,TRBJ1-1,.
TGTGCCAGCAGTCCCCTTTACGCTTCCTCCTACGAGCAGTACTTC,CASSPLYASSYEQYF,.,TRBV6-6,TRBJ2-7,.